This T cell receptor (beta chain) was identified during a study of T-cell reconstitution after alpha-beta-depleted transplantation in children. Whole-study findings and limits: The authors attributed T-cell counts and diversity one year after transplant mostly to newly produced T cells. Reportedly, roughly two months post-transplant, alpha-beta T cells arose from several hundred expanded graft clones.

Preparation of the TCRbeta library was carried out with unique molecular identifiers. TCRdb re-derived calls from the PCR reads in MiXCR, one entry per CDR3 protein. The sample carries about 980,000 distinct CDR3 sequences, roughly 29% recorded once. The CDR3 totals 13 residues. The germline gives CDR1 DFQATT, CDR2 SNEGSKA (reference sequence). V lost 6 bases to trimming and J lost 2 bases; unmatched junction nucleotides: 6. For this clonotype: Its specificity is not known.

The clonotype originates from a boy under two years old who had a stem cell transplant for SCID, so the T cells may come from the graft donor. Source: PBMCs, mostly from graft donor cells, taken 360 days after TCRalphabeta/CD19-depleted stem cell transplant. The gene calls are TRBV20-1 and TRBJ2-7; TRBD1 matches at 8 bases. The CDR3: CSARGQETYEQYF. The CDR3 DNA reads as TGCAGTGCCAGGGGGCAGGAGACCTACGAGCAGTACTTC.